The table lists the clone carrying this T cell receptor (beta chain) with a count of one. The antigen remains undetermined. Just one base apart from a much larger clone, this may be a read error. The data derive from a study of Ad26.COV2.S vaccination and SARS-CoV-2 variants. Overall study results and limits: It was found that vaccine and placebo recipients had similar non-spike TCR breadth.

The treatment here: about 20 received Ad26.COV2.S at low or high dose, single or two shots; about 5 received placebo; per-sample allocation not given. Sampling was performed 63 days after the first vaccine or placebo injection. Sequencing was performed with immunoSEQ multiplex PCR; in TCRdb, only in-frame clones are kept and a portion is missing. The table has fewer than 800,000 clones, about 90% seen once; the top ten hold over 1.3%. Germline lookup yields CDR1 MNHEY and CDR2 SVGAGI. Trimming pared 8 bases from V and 3 bases from J, leaving 5 bases between. This CDR3 is 10 amino acids long. V and J are TRBV6-5 and TRBJ2-7, with D perhaps matching TRBD1 or TRBD2 (5 bases each). The sequences come from peripheral blood, collected in a trial of Ad26.COV2.S vaccine versus placebo. The receptor's source is a person between 18 and 60 years old who received the Ad26.COV2.S COVID-19 vaccine or a placebo. DNA for the CDR3: TGTGCCAGCGGGGGCTACGAGCAGTACTTC. This gives the protein CASGGYEQYF.